Each of the 3 T cell receptor beta chains below was sequenced from the same sample in a study of T cell clones after liver transplantation. Generated by immunoSEQ multiplex PCR, the TCRdb table keeps only in-frame clones and is missing some. This table has 20,000 to 25,000 clones, around two thirds appearing once. The sequences come from CD4+ T cells from blood, collected before liver transplant. The receptors come from a human donor who received a liver transplant.

The V call is TRBV10-3, the J call TRBJ1-5; 8 positions agree with TRBD1. This CDR3 contains 14 residues. Trimming removed 10 bases from V and 2 bases from J; junction bases left unmatched: 7. CDR1 ENHRY and CDR2 SYGVKD come from the germline V gene. CDR3 nucleotide sequence: TGTGCCACCCAGGGGGCGCGGGGCAATCAGCCCCAGCATTTT. Translated: CATQGARGNQPQHF.

The V call is TRBV30, the J call TRBJ1-5; D possibly corresponds to TRBD1 (6 bases). This CDR3 spans 13 amino acids. V was shortened by 0 bases and J by 7 bases, with 10 bases between the two germline ends. Germline V gene lookup returns CDR1 GTSNPN and CDR2 SVGIG (reference sequence). This chain's CDR3 is CAWSVQGIQPQHF. The CDR3, as DNA: TGTGCCTGGAGTGTACAGGGTATCCAGCCCCAGCATTTT.

The V gene is TRBV5-1, the J gene TRBJ2-3, with D perhaps assigned TRBD1 or TRBD2 (5 bases each). Per the germline V gene, CDR1 is SGHRS and CDR2 is YFSETQ. V dropped 4 bases and J dropped 2 bases, with 11 bases sitting between them. The CDR3 runs to 14 residues. This CDR3 is CASSTGTITDTQYF. The DNA of the CDR3 is TGCGCCAGCAGCACGGGGACGATCACAGATACGCAGTATTTT.